The clone carrying this TCR beta chain was counted many times. This CDR3 is built from 16 residues. Trimming stripped 0 bases from V and 8 bases from J, with 19 bases between. From germline, CDR1 is GTSNPN and CDR2 SVGIG (reference sequence). According to the study, TCR beta libraries were built with iRepertoire HTBI primers and CDR3-region Arm-PCR. TCRdb called the multiplex PCR reads again in MiXCR, with one record for every CDR3 protein. The table shows about 210,000 distinct CDR3 sequences, with approximately 18% occurring only once. These data belong to a study of regulatory T cells in long-lasting Graves disease. Time point here: newly diagnosed GD, antithyroid drugs for less than 3 months. TCR sequences were obtained from RNA taken from PBMCs. This sample also appeared in a second study, on T cells in Graves' hyperthyroidism and ophthalmopathy.

The chain combines TRBV30 with TRBJ1-4; tentatively, D is TRBD1 (5 bases). This sequence was found in a woman aged 25 to 45 with Graves disease. The sequences come from peripheral blood mononuclear cells (PBMCs), collected at new diagnosis, from a patient treated with antithyroid drugs. This chain's CDR3 is CAWSVTTGQMGEKLFF. The DNA for the CDR3 is TGTGCCTGGAGTGTTACAACAGGCCAGATGGGGGAAAAACTGTTTTTT.